This T cell receptor (beta chain) was captured in a study of cytomegalovirus exposure and HLA in healthy donors. Findings and caveats of the study: TRBV6-2, TRBV6-3 and some other V segments were excluded as indistinguishable. In a later analysis, across HLA loci, associated TCR counts were highest for DRB1, lowest for HLA-C.

The germline V gene has CDR1 SNHLY and CDR2 FYNNEI. Trimming left V 3 bases short and J 1 base short, with 13 bases between. CDR3 length equals 16 residues. The PCR contained 60 Vbeta and 13 Jbeta primers. Sequencing was performed with immunoSEQ multiplex PCR; in TCRdb, only in-frame clones are kept and a portion is missing. This sample's table has 150,000 to 200,000 clones. Healthy bone marrow donors supplied every sample. Note on this clone: Its antigen is unidentified.

The sequenced material came from PBMCs. V gene TRBV2 combines with J gene TRBJ2-1; D call uncertain. The sequence was collected from a man aged 25 to 40 in good health and CMV-seronegative. As DNA, the CDR3 is TGTGCCAGCAGTGAGACACATGCCCAATCCTACAATGAGCAGTTCTTC. Translating gives CASSETHAQSYNEQFF.